This paragraph reports one T cell receptor beta chain. The antigen remains unidentified. Every one of the donors was a healthy Caucasian. Deletions cut 0 bases from V and 11 bases from J, with 17 bases between. CDR3 length: 15 amino acids. Germline values: CDR1 MNHEY, CDR2 SMNVEV (reference sequence). Via MiXCR, TCRdb re-called the 5' RACE reads, giving one row per CDR3 protein. The top ten hold more than 10% of the sample, which has a few hundred thousand distinct CDR3 sequences, roughly 18% seen once. The record originates from a study of identical twins. Findings and caveats of the study: Twins showed weaker excess sharing in their beta out-of-frame sequences. Analyses based on zero insertions could be partly confounded by invariant MAIT and iNKT cells.

The chain uses TRBV27 and TRBJ1-5, with D tentatively TRBD1 (5 bases). The origin of this receptor is a man aged 50 or older in good health. Sequenced material: naive T cells sorted from blood. CDR3 loop: CASSLSGGNLWSQHF. CDR3 bases: TGTGCCAGCAGTTTATCTGGGGGGAACTTGTGGTCCCAGCATTTT.